This TCR beta chain was profiled in a study of identical twins. This clonotype was observed a few times. The V and J ends lost 6 bases and 9 bases respectively, with 9 bases between them. Per germline, CDR1 DFQATT and CDR2 SNEGSKA (reference sequence). This CDR3 comprises 10 residues. TCRdb reprocessed the 5' RACE reads with MiXCR, giving one entry per CDR3 protein. The table lists some 1,600,000 distinct CDR3 sequences, about 32% of them singletons. This TCR derives from a newborn girl in good health. The specimen sequenced was cord blood. The J gene is TRBJ2-1, the V gene TRBV20-1; D not resolved. CDR3 nucleotides: TGCAGTGCAACGGTTGGTGAGCAGTTCTTC. Protein product: CSATVGEQFF.